This T cell receptor (beta chain) was identified during a study of T cell clonality in common variable immunodeficiency. General observations from the study: Common variable immunodeficiency TCR beta sequences reportedly had fewer deletions and N-nucleotide insertions. Links between repertoire features and CVID complications were heterogeneity-limited.

The table came from immunoSEQ multiplex PCR; TCRdb's copy has only in-frame clones and leaves some out. The sample shows over 30,000 clones, none of them appearing just once. Each donor provided roughly 4.5 to 9 ml of heparinized whole blood. This clone has ten or more counts. Antigen: not known. The read halts 3 residues ahead of the CDR3 end, with the missing end drawn from the germline J gene. V shed 4 bases and J shed 4 bases, with 10 bases lying between them. The CDR3 runs 14 residues. CDR1 is MDHEN and CDR2 is SYDVKM in the germline V gene. The V gene is TRBV28, the J gene TRBJ1-4, with a tentative D call TRBD1 (6 bases). Sequencing used peripheral blood mononuclear cells. The sequence derives from a human donor with common variable immunodeficiency. CDR3 loop: CASSSDRYNEKLFF. The CDR3 bases that were read are TGTGCCAGCAGTTCGGACAGATATAATGAAAAA.